This record concerns one T cell receptor beta chain sequence. Via 5' RACE with UMI labels, TRB cDNA libraries were prepared. Each CDR3 protein gets one entry in TCRdb, which reprocessed the 5' RACE reads and gives no DNA. This sample carries around 92,000 distinct CDR3 sequences, with about 1.5% going to the ten biggest clones. The record originates from a study of CXCR3-negative and CXCR3-positive naive CD8 T cells. CDR3 length: 13 amino acids. CDR1 SQVTM and CDR2 ANQGSEA come from the germline V gene. This clonotype was sampled from a human donor in good health. Some clones in this sample may be carry-over from other donors' samples. Sequencing was done on a sample of naive CXCR3- CD8+ T cells from blood. The sample's subset: CD45RO-CCR7+CD27+CD95- naive CD8+ T cells lacking CXCR3 (TNR3-). The chain couples TRBV29-1 to TRBJ2-1; TCRdb names TRBD1, which stays unverified in the absence of DNA. The CDR3 region is CSVDRAFYNEQFF.